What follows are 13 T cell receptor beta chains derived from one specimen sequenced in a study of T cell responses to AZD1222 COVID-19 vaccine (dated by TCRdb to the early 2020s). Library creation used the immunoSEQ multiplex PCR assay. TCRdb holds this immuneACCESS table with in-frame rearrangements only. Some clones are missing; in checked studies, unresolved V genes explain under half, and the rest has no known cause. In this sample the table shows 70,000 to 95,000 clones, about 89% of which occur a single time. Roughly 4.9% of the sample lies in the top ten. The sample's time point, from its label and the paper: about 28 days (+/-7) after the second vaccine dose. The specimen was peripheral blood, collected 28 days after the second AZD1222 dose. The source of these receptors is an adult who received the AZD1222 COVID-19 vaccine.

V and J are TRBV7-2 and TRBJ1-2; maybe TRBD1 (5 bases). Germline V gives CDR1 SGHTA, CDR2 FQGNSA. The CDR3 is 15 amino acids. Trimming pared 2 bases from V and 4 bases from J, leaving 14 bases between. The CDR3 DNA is TGTGCCAGCAGCTTACTATCAGGGATCGGCTATGGCTACACCTTC. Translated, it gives CASSLLSGIGYGYTF.

The CDR3 nucleotides read TGTGCCAGCAGCGTAGACCAGGACCTCAATCTGAACTATGGCTACACCTTC. Amino acids: CASSVDQDLNLNYGYTF. The genes are TRBV9 and TRBJ1-2; D unclear. The germline CDR1 and CDR2 sequences are SGDLS and YYNGEE. The CDR3 extends over 17 amino acids. V was cut by 0 bases and J by 2 bases, with 17 bases left in between. Full variable domain (rest looked up from reference TRBV9 and TRBJ1-2): DSGVTQTPKHLITATGQRVTLRCSPRSGDLSVYWYQQSLDQGLQFLIQYYNGEERAKGNILERFSAQQFPDLHSELNLSSLELGDSALYFCASSVDQDLNLNYGYTFGSGTRLTVV.

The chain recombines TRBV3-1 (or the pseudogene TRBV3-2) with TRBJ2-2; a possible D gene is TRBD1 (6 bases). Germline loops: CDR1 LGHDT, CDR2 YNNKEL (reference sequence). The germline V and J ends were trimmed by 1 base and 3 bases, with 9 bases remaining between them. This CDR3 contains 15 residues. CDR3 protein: CASSQAGEHTGELFF. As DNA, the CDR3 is TGTGCCAGCAGCCAAGCAGGGGAACACACCGGGGAGCTGTTTTTT.

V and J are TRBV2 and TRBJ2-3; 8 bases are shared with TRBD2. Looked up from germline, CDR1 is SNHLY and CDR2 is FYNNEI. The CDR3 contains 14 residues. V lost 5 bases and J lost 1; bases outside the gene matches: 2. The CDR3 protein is CASSLTSGTDTQYF. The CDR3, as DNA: TGTGCCAGCAGTTTGACTAGCGGCACAGATACGCAGTATTTT.

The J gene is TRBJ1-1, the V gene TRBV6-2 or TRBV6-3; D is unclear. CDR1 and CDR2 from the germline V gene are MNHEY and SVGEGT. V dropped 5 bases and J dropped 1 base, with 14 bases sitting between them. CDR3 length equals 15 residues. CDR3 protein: CASSHSAHQNTEAFF. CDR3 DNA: TGTGCCAGCAGTCACAGTGCGCATCAGAACACTGAAGCTTTCTTT.

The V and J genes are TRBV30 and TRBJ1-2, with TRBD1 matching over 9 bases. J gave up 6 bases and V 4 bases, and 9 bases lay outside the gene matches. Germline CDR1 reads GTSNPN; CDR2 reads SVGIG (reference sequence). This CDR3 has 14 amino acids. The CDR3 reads CAWIAGDRAHGYTF. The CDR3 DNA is TGTGCCTGGATTGCCGGGGACAGGGCACATGGCTACACCTTC.

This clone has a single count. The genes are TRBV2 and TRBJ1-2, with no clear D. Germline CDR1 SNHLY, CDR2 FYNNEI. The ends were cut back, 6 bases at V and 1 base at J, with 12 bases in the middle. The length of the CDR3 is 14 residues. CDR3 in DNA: TGTGCCAGCAGGCCCCGGACGGTTAACTATGGCTACACCTTC. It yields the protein CASRPRTVNYGYTF.

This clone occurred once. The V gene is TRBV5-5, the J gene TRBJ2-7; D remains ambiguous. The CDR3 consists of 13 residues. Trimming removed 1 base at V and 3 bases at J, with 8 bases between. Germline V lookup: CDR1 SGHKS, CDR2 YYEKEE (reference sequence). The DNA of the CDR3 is TGTGCCAGCAGCTTGACTGATATCTACGAGCAGTACTTC. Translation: CASSLTDIYEQYF.

The CDR3 sequence: CASSLQAGAFYNEQFF. The CDR3 DNA reads as TGTGCCAGCAGCTTACAGGCGGGGGCCTTCTACAATGAGCAGTTCTTC. The genes are TRBV7-6 and TRBJ2-1; possibly TRBD2 for D (7 bases). From germline, CDR1 is SGHVS and CDR2 FNYEAQ. This CDR3 comprises 16 residues. V lost 2 bases and J lost 3, with 14 bases in between.

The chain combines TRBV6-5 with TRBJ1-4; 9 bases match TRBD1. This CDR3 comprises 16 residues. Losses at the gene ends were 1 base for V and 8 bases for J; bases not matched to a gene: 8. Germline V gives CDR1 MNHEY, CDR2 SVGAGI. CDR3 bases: TGTGCCAGCAGTTACTTTACCGGGACAGGGTTGGAAAAACTGTTTTTT. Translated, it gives CASSYFTGTGLEKLFF.

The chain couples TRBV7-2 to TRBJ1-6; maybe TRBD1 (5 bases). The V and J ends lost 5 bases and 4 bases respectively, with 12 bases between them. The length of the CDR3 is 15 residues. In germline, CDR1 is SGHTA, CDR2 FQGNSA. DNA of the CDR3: TGTGCCAGCAGCCCCACGACAGTTTATAATTCACCCCTCCACTTT. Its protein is CASSPTTVYNSPLHF.

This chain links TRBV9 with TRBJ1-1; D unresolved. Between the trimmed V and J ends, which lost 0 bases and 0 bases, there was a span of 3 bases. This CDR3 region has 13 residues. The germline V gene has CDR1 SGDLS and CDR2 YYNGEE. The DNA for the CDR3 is TGTGCCAGCAGCGTAGTATTGAACACTGAAGCTTTCTTT. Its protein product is CASSVVLNTEAFF.

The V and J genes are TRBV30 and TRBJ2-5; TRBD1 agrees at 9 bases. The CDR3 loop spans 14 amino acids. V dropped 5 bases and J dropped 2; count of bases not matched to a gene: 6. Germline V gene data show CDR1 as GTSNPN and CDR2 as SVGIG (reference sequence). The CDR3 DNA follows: TGTGCCTGGGCAAAACAGGGGGCGCAAGAGACCCAGTACTTC. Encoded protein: CAWAKQGAQETQYF.